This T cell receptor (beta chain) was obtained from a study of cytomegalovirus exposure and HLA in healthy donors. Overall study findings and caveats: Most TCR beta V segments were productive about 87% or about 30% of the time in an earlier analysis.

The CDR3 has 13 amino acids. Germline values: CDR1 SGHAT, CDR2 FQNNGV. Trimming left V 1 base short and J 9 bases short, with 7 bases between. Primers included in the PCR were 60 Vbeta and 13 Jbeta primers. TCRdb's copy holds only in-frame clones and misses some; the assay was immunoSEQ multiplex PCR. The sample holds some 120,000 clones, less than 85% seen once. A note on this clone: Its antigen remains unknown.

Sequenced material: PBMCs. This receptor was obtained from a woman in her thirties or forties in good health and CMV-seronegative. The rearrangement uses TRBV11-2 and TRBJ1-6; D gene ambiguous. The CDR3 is CASSLARVSPLHF. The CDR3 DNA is TGTGCCAGCAGCTTAGCCCGGGTTTCACCCCTCCACTTT.